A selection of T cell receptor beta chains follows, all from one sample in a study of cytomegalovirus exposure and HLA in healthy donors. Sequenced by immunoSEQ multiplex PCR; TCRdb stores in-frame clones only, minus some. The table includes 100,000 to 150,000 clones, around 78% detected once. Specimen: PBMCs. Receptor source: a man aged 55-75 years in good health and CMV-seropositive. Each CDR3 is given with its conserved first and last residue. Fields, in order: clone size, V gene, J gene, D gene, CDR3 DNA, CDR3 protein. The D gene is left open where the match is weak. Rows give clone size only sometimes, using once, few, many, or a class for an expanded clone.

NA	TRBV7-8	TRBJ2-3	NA	TGTGCCGTCGGCGGGCCTTGGAGCACAGATACGCAGTATTTT	CAVGGPWSTDTQYF
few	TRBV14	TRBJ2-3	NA	TGTGCCAGCAGCCCCCGGGATACTCGTGCAGATACGCAGTATTTT	CASSPRDTRADTQYF
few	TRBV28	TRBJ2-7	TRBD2	TGTGCCAGCAGTGCCACCGGGACTAGAATCCAGCAGTACTTC	CASSATGTRIQQYF
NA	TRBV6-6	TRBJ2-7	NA	TGTGCCAGCAGTTTGAGGCAGGGGTACTACGAGCAGTACTTC	CASSLRQGYYEQYF
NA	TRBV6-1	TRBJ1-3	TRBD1	TGTGCCAGCAAGAGGACAGGCCCCTCTGGAAACACCATATATTTT	CASKRTGPSGNTIYF
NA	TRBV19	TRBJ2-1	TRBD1	TGTGCCAGTACCCAAGACAGGGGGCCCTACAATGAGCAGTTCTTC	CASTQDRGPYNEQFF
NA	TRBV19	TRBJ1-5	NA	TGTGCCAGTAATCAGGCGTACAATCAGCCCCAGCATTTT	CASNQAYNQPQHF
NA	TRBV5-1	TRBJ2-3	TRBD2	TGCGCCAGCAGCCCACTAGGGACTAGCGGGGCAACAGATACGCAGTATTTT	CASSPLGTSGATDTQYF
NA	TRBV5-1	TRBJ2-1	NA	TGCGCCAGCAGCCGCGTCCCCTCTCTCCCCGAGCAGTTCTTC	CASSRVPSLPEQFF
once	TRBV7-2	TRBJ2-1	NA	TGTGCCAGCAGTCTACGGGGTACAGGGGGGGAGTACAATGAGCAGTTCTTC	CASSLRGTGGEYNEQFF
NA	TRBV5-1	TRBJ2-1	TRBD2	TGCGCCAGCTCAAACGGGGGGGGCTCCTACAATGAGCAGTTCTTC	CASSNGGGSYNEQFF
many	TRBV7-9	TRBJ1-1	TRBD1	TGTGCCAGCAGCCCCAGGGGGCTGAGCACTGAAGCTTTCTTT	CASSPRGLSTEAFF
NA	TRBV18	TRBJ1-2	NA	TGTGCCAGCTCACCACCGCCCCGACAGGATGGCTACACCTTC	CASSPPPRQDGYTF
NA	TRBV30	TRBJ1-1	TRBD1	TGTGCCTGGAGTGGACAGGGGGCGAGGGGGTGGGCTTTCTTT	CAWSGQGARGWAFF
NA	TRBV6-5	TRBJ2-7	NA	TGTGCCAGCAGTTACGGGACTGAGTACGAGCAGTACTTC	CASSYGTEYEQYF
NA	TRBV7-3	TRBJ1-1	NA	TGTGCCAGCAGCATTACAGGCCAAGATGTCACTGAAGCTTTCTTT	CASSITGQDVTEAFF
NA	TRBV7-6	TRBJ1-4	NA	TGTGCCAGCAGCTTAGTGTTCGCGGGTGAAAAACTGTTTTTT	CASSLVFAGEKLFF
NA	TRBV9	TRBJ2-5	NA	TGTGCCAGCAGCGTAGCAGGGCAAGAGACCCAGTACTTC	CASSVAGQETQYF
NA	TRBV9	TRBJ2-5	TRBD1	TGTGCCAGCAGCGTAACGGGACAGGGTTACGGGGAGACCCAGTACTTC	CASSVTGQGYGETQYF
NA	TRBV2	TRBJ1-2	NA	TGTGCCAGCAGTGAAGGGGGCAGGGGTTGGTATGGCTACACCTTC	CASSEGGRGWYGYTF
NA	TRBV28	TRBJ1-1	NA	TGTGCCACAGAGGAGGGGCTGAACACTGAAGCTTTCTTT	CATEEGLNTEAFF
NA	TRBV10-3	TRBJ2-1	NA	TGTGCCATAAGGGGGGGCCTAGGGGATGAGCAGTTCTTC	CAIRGGLGDEQFF
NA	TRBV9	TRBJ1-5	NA	TGTGCCAGCAGCGTGAGCGGCTCGGGCAATCAGCCCCAGCATTTT	CASSVSGSGNQPQHF
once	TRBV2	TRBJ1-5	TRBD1	TGTGCCAGCAGTACGACGGGAGGGGGCGCGGGCCAGCCCCAGCATTTT	CASSTTGGGAGQPQHF
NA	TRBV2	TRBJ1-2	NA	TGTGCCAGCAGTGAAACGGGGGGCGATAACTATGGCTACACCTTC	CASSETGGDNYGYTF
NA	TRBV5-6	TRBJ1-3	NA	TGTGCCAGCACCCTGGTGGGAGGCTCTGGAAACACCATATATTTT	CASTLVGGSGNTIYF
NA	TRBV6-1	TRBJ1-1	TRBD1	TGTGCCAGCAGTGTTAGGGGACAGGGGGCAGGGACTGAAGCTTTCTTT	CASSVRGQGAGTEAFF
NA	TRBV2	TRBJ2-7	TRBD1	TGTGCCAGCAAAGCAATGCGGACAGGCTTAAACGAGCAGTACTTC	CASKAMRTGLNEQYF
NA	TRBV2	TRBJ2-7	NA	TGTGCCAGCAGTGTAGGGGTCGAAGAGCAGTACTTC	CASSVGVEEQYF
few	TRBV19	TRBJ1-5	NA	TGTGCCAGTAGTATAATGCCGGGGAATAGCAATCAGCCCCAGCATTTT	CASSIMPGNSNQPQHF
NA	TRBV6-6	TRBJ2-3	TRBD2	TGTGCCAGCAGTTACTCGGGCGGGGGGGCAGATACGCAGTATTTT	CASSYSGGGADTQYF
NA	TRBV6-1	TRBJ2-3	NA	TGTGCCAGCAGTGAACGCCCCCTACGAGGAGCTCCTAGCACAGATACGCAGTATTTT	CASSERPLRGAPSTDTQYF
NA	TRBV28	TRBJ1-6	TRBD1	TGTGCCAGCAGTCATGGACAGGGGACGGGTTCACCCCTCCACTTT	CASSHGQGTGSPLHF
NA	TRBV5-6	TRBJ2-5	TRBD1	TGTGCCAGCACCAACCCGACAGGGGTAGAGACCCAGTACTTC	CASTNPTGVETQYF
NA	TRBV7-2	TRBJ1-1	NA	TGTGCCAGCAGCTGGCGACAGTTGAACACTGAAGCTTTCTTT	CASSWRQLNTEAFF
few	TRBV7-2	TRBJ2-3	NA	TGTGCCAGCAGCCCAAAAACAGGTATCACAGATACGCAGTATTTT	CASSPKTGITDTQYF
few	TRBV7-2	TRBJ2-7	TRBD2	TGTGCCAGCAGCTTAGGCGGGGGAATCGACGAGCAGTACTTC	CASSLGGGIDEQYF
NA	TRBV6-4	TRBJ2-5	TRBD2	TGTGCCAGCAGTGAAGGGCTAGCGGGGGGGGGAGAGACCCAGTACTTC	CASSEGLAGGGETQYF
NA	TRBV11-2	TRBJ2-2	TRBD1	TGTGCCAGCAGCTTCCGAGGGGGACAGGGTGGCGGGGAGCTGTTTTTT	CASSFRGGQGGGELFF
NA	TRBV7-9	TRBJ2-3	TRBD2	TGTGCCAGCAGCTCGTCACTAGCGGGGGCCCATACGCAGTATTTT	CASSSSLAGAHTQYF
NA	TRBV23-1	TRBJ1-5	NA	TGCGCCAGCAGAACAAGAGGGCCCCAGCATTTT	CASRTRGPQHF
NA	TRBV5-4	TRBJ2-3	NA	TGTGCCAGCAGCCCGGGATTAGCAGATACGCAGTATTTT	CASSPGLADTQYF
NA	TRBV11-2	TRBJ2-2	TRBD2	TGTGCCAGCAGCCGAAGGGAGCTAGCGGGGGGGCTTGGCACCGGGGAGCTGTTTTTT	CASSRRELAGGLGTGELFF
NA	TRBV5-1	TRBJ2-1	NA	TGCGCCAGCAGCTTAATAAACAGCTACAATGAGCAGTTCTTC	CASSLINSYNEQFF
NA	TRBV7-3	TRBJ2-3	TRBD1	TGTGCCAGCAGCTCTAACAGGGGGCCCACAGATACGCAGTATTTT	CASSSNRGPTDTQYF